This T cell receptor (beta chain) was observed in a study of shared clonotypes between healthy human individuals. Across the study: Researchers assigned three CD4 naive, three CD4 memory, two CD8 naive and one CD8 memory plate to each donor. Study-wide points: Sampling involved blood alone; tissue repertoires likely differ. Incomplete sequencing of sorted subsets was indicated by rarefaction despite large depth.

The CDR3 has 15 amino acids. V was shortened by 5 bases and J by 0 bases, with 9 bases between the two germline ends. The germline CDR1 and CDR2 sequences are SGHNT and YYREEE (reference sequence). The naive CD8 fraction comprised CD45RO-negative cells positively selected for CCR7 and excluded terminally differentiated effector memory CD45RA+ cells. The protocol was immunoSEQ multiplex PCR, while the TCRdb copy is restricted to in-frame clones and leaves out a portion. This sample has more than 500,000 clones, with 90% to 95% found just once. Comments on this clone: Its specificity is unknown.

The TCR was taken from a woman in her 30s in good health. Source material: naive CD8+ T cells sorted from blood. The chain recombines TRBV5-4 with TRBJ2-6; D is ambiguous. CDR3 in DNA: TGTGCCAGCAGGGAGCTGGACTCTGGGGCCAACGTCCTGACTTTC. Its translation: CASRELDSGANVLTF.